These 22 T cell receptor beta chains were all obtained from the same sample, sequenced in a study of Ad26.COV2.S vaccination and SARS-CoV-2 variants. Treatment of the sample: some 19 received Ad26.COV2.S at low or high dose, single or two shots; about five received placebo; per-sample allocation not given. All samples were drawn on day 63, counting from the first vaccine or placebo injection. Assay: immunoSEQ multiplex PCR; the TCRdb copy retains only in-frame clones and omits some. The sample includes about 240,000 clones, 88% seen only once; the top ten take about 10%. The sample in question was peripheral blood, obtained in a trial of Ad26.COV2.S vaccine versus placebo. The receptors were gathered from a person aged 18 to 59 who received the Ad26.COV2.S COVID-19 vaccine or a placebo.

V gene TRBV20-1 combines with J gene TRBJ2-1; possibly TRBD2 for D (5 bases). The CDR3 contains 11 residues. V was shortened by 3 bases and J by 10 bases, with 10 bases between the two germline ends. Germline V gives CDR1 DFQATT, CDR2 SNEGSKA (reference sequence). For the CDR3, the DNA is TGCAGTGCTAGGGACTTCCCCGAGCAGTTCTTC. Translation gives CSARDFPEQFF.

The V gene is TRBV7-9, the J gene TRBJ2-4; a possible D gene is TRBD1 (6 bases). This CDR3 has 13 residues. The V and J ends lost 8 bases and 0 bases respectively, with 8 bases between them. The germline V gene has CDR1 SEHNR and CDR2 FQNEAQ (reference sequence). The CDR3 nucleotides read TGTGCCAGCGGGGGCCTAGCCAAAAACATTCAGTACTTC. This codes for CASGGLAKNIQYF.

The chain is built from TRBV5-1 and TRBJ2-3, with D perhaps being TRBD1 or TRBD2 (6 bases each). CDR3 length: 16 amino acids. Germline V gene lookup returns CDR1 SGHRS and CDR2 YFSETQ. V was cut by 4 bases and J by 5 bases, with 20 bases left in between. The chain's CDR3 is CASSPGRSGGGDTQYF. CDR3 DNA: TGCGCCAGCAGCCCAGGAAGGAGCGGAGGGGGAGATACGCAGTATTTT.

The CDR3 DNA is TGTGCCAGCAGCGCCGACCTGGTCCCCGGTTCACCCCTCCACTTT. Amino acids: CASSADLVPGSPLHF. This chain uses TRBV9 with TRBJ1-6; D gene unclear. Trimming stripped 3 bases from V and 9 bases from J, with 16 bases between. Per germline, CDR1 SGDLS and CDR2 YYNGEE. The CDR3 runs to 15 residues.

A remark on this clone: The same CDR3 can be traced to other DNA sequences in this sample. The CDR3 protein is CASSPGLAGGGTYEQYF. CDR3 coding DNA: TGTGCCAGCTCACCGGGACTAGCGGGGGGGGGCACCTACGAGCAGTACTTC. J is TRBJ2-7 and V is TRBV18; 16 nucleotides align to TRBD2. The CDR3 contains 17 residues. V shed 3 bases and J 2 bases; nucleotides not matched to a gene: 4. Germline assignment: CDR1 KGHSH and CDR2 LQKENI.

This clone was picked up a small number of times. The chain couples TRBV19 to TRBJ2-3; 7 nucleotides line up with TRBD1. Germline V gene sequence: CDR1 LNHDA, CDR2 SQIVND (reference sequence). V gave up 5 bases and J gave up 0 bases; unmatched junction bases: 5. This CDR3 contains 15 residues. The CDR3 nucleotides read TGTGCCAGTAGTTCCGACAGGGCGAGCACAGATACGCAGTATTTT. It encodes CASSSDRASTDTQYF. The whole variable domain, filled in from reference TRBV19 and TRBJ2-3, reads DGGITQSPKYLFRKEGQNVTLSCEQNLNHDAMYWYRQDPGQGLRLIYYSQIVNDFQKGDIAEGYSVSREKKESFPLTVTSAQKNPTAFYLCASSSDRASTDTQYFGPGTRLTVL.

The chain couples TRBV15 to TRBJ2-3, with 8 bases that match TRBD2. V lost 5 bases, J lost 5 bases, and 12 bases stayed unmatched. CDR3 length equals 16 residues. Germline V gives CDR1 LNHNV, CDR2 YYDKDF (reference sequence). The CDR3 DNA reads as TGTGCCACCAGCCCCCCGGGAGGGGGTTTGGGAGATACGCAGTATTTT. Translated: CATSPPGGGLGDTQYF. Drawing the rest from reference TRBV15 and TRBJ2-3, the complete variable domain is DAMVIQNPRYQVTQFGKPVTLSCSQTLNHNVMYWYQQKSSQAPKLLFHYYDKDFNNEADTPDNFQSRRPNTSFCFLDIRSPGLGDTAMYLCATSPPGGGLGDTQYFGPGTRLTVL.

The chain joins TRBV7-3 to TRBJ2-5, with 10 bases matching TRBD2. The germline CDR1 and CDR2 sequences are SGHTA and FQGTGA. Trimming at V came to 8 bases and at J to 4 bases, leaving 10 bases not matched to a gene. This CDR3 has 15 amino acids. The CDR3 bases are TGTGCCAGCGGACCCGCTAGCGGGAGCAGAGAGACCCAGTACTTC. It is translated as CASGPASGSRETQYF.

The rearrangement uses TRBV27 and TRBJ2-2; the D call may be TRBD1 or TRBD2 (5 bases each). Germline V gives CDR1 MNHEY, CDR2 SMNVEV (reference sequence). V was trimmed by 4 bases and J by 15 bases, leaving 12 bases between them. This CDR3 has 11 residues. Written as DNA, the CDR3 is TGTGCCAGCAGTTGGGACCTTTGGATGTTTTTT. Translated: CASSWDLWMFF.

The genes are TRBV30 and TRBJ2-7, with D maybe TRBD2 (5 bases). Germline V gene lookup returns CDR1 GTSNPN and CDR2 SVGIG (reference sequence). Trimming pared 8 bases from V and 0 bases from J, leaving 14 bases between. The CDR3 runs to 13 residues. CDR3 region: CAGRGSSSYEQYF. In nucleotides, the CDR3 is TGTGCCGGTCGAGGGAGCTCCTCCTACGAGCAGTACTTC. The complete variable domain, with remaining parts taken from reference TRBV30 and TRBJ2-7, reads SQTIHQWPATLVQPVGSPLSLECTVEGTSNPNLYWYRQAAGRGLQLLFYSVGIGQISSEVPQNLSASRPQDRQFILSSKKLLLSDSGFYLCAGRGSSSYEQYFGPGTRLTVT.

The gene calls are TRBV4-2 and TRBJ2-7; 7 bases line up with TRBD2. The CDR3 is 18 amino acids. V was pared by 0 bases and J by 0 bases, with 11 bases of the junction left unmatched. Looked up from germline, CDR1 is LGHNA and CDR2 is YNFKEQ. The CDR3 reads CASSQESLLAFSSYEQYF. The DNA for the CDR3 is TGTGCCAGCAGCCAAGAGTCCCTACTAGCGTTTAGCTCCTACGAGCAGTACTTC.

This clone was seen a handful of times. Other nucleotide sequences in the sample specify the same CDR3. The chain employs TRBV5-1 and TRBJ2-5, with 10 bases aligning to TRBD1. Looked up from germline, CDR1 is SGHRS and CDR2 is YFSETQ. The CDR3 runs 15 residues. J lost 5 bases, V lost 4 bases, and 8 bases had no gene match. CDR3 in DNA: TGCGCCAGCAGCAACGGACAGGGGGAGAGGGAGACCCAGTACTTC. It encodes CASSNGQGERETQYF.

The rearrangement uses TRBV18 and TRBJ1-1; D perhaps matches TRBD1 (6 bases). With 6 bases removed from V and 0 bases from J, the gap between germline ends came to 11 bases. CDR3 length equals 14 residues. Germline CDR1 KGHSH, CDR2 LQKENI. The chain's CDR3 is CASSLQGLNTEAFF. For the CDR3, the DNA is TGTGCCAGCTCCTTACAGGGCCTGAACACTGAAGCTTTCTTT.

This rearrangement joins TRBV7-9 to TRBJ2-5, with 11 bases matching TRBD1. The germline gives CDR1 SEHNR, CDR2 FQNEAQ (reference sequence). The length of the CDR3 is 11 residues. Losses at the gene ends were 3 bases for V and 12 bases for J; bases not matched to a gene: 0. CDR3 in DNA: TGTGCCAGCAGCTTGGGACAGGGGGAGTACTTC. Protein: CASSLGQGEYF.

This sequence joins TRBV28 and TRBJ2-2, with TRBD2 as a possible D gene (5 bases). V lost 2 bases to trimming and J lost 4 bases, with 11 bases between them. In germline, CDR1 is MDHEN, CDR2 SYDVKM. This CDR3 has 15 amino acids. CDR3: CASSLIGSSTGELFF. In DNA form, the CDR3 reads TGTGCCAGCAGTTTAATAGGGAGTAGCACCGGGGAGCTGTTTTTT.

This sequence joins TRBV5-1 and TRBJ2-7; D call uncertain. Germline V gene sequence: CDR1 SGHRS, CDR2 YFSETQ. CDR3 length: 13 residues. V lost 1 base, J lost 3 bases, and 8 bases lay in between. CDR3 in amino acids: CASSLRDYYEQYF. DNA of the CDR3: TGCGCCAGCAGCTTGAGGGATTACTACGAGCAGTACTTC.

In its sample, this clone was seen once. V usage is TRBV7-9 and J usage is TRBJ2-7, with 7 bases aligning to TRBD2. The V and J ends lost 5 bases and 6 bases, in that order; junction bases with no gene match: 7. This CDR3 has 13 amino acids. Looked up from germline, CDR1 is SEHNR and CDR2 is FQNEAQ (reference sequence). The CDR3 loop is CASSPSGGGEQYF. The CDR3 coding sequence is TGTGCCAGCAGCCCATCGGGCGGGGGCGAGCAGTACTTC.

The CDR3 loop reads CAWSRGPGELFF. The CDR3 DNA reads as TGTGCCTGGAGTCGGGGTCCCGGGGAGCTGTTTTTT. The J gene is TRBJ2-2, the V gene TRBV30; tentatively, D is TRBD2 (5 bases). V was pared by 2 bases and J by 6 bases, with 7 bases between. The CDR3 extends over 12 amino acids. Germline V gene data show CDR1 as GTSNPN and CDR2 as SVGIG (reference sequence).

The gene calls are TRBV30 and TRBJ2-1, with 8 positions matching TRBD1. Germline CDR1 and CDR2: GTSNPN and SVGIG (reference sequence). V lost 2 bases to trimming and J lost 8 bases; unmatched junction nucleotides: 17. This CDR3 comprises 17 residues. DNA of the CDR3: TGTGCCTGGAGTACAGGCAGGGGGCTGACTAGAATCCATGAGCAGTTCTTC. This sequence encodes CAWSTGRGLTRIHEQFF.

The chain has TRBV6-5 and TRBJ2-5; 8 bases match TRBD1. With 4 bases clipped from V and 5 bases from J, the junction kept 6 bases outside the gene matches. CDR1 MNHEY and CDR2 SVGAGI come from the germline V gene. This CDR3 is built from 14 residues. The CDR3 loop reads CASSSADRVETQYF. The CDR3 nucleotides read TGTGCCAGCAGTTCGGCGGACAGGGTTGAGACCCAGTACTTC.

This clone was counted once. The rearrangement joins TRBV4-2 to TRBJ2-1; D remains ambiguous. The germline CDR1 and CDR2 sequences are LGHNA and YNFKEQ. The V end lost 0 bases, the J end lost 0 bases, and 12 bases lay between the germline ends. CDR3 length: 17 amino acids. CDR3 loop: CASSQETRLSSYNEQFF. For the CDR3, the DNA is TGTGCCAGCAGCCAAGAAACGCGCCTCAGCTCCTACAATGAGCAGTTCTTC.

CDR3: CASRTGPMNTEAFF. CDR3 coding DNA: TGCGCCTCCCGGACAGGCCCTATGAACACTGAAGCTTTCTTT. This chain uses TRBV5-1 with TRBJ1-1; 7 bases map to TRBD1. This CDR3 contains 14 residues. The germline V gene has CDR1 SGHRS and CDR2 YFSETQ. Losses at the gene ends were 10 bases for V and 0 bases for J; bases not matched to a gene: 9.